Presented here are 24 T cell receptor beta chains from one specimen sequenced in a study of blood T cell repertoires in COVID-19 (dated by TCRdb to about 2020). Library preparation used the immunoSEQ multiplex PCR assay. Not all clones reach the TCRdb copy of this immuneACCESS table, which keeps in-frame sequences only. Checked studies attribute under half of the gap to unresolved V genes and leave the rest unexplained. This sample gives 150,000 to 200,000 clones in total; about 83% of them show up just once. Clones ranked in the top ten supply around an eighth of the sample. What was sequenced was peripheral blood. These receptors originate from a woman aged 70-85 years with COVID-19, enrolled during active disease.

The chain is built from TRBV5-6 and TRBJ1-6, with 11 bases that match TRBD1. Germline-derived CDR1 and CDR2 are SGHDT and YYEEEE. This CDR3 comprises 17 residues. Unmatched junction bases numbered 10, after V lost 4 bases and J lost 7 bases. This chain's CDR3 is CASSGIGQGAANSPLHF. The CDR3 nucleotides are TGTGCCAGCAGCGGAATAGGACAGGGGGCAGCGAATTCACCCCTCCACTTT.

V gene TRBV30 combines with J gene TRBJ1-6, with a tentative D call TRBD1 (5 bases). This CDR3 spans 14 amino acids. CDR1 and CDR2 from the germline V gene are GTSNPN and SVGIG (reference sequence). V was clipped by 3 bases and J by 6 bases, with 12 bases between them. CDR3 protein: CAWRAGPGNSPLHF. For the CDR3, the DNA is TGTGCCTGGAGAGCAGGGCCGGGTAATTCACCCCTCCACTTT.

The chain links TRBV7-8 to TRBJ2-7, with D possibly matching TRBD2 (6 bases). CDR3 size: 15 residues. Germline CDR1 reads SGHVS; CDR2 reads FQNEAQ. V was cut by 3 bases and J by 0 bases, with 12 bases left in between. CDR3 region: CASSLDGRISYEQYF. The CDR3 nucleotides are TGTGCCAGCAGCTTGGACGGGAGAATCTCCTACGAGCAGTACTTC.

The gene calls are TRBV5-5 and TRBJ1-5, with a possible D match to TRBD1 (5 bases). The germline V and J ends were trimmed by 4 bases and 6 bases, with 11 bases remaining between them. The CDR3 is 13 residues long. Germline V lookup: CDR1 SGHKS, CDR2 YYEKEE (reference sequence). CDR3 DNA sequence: TGTGCCAGCAGCGTGGACATAACTCAGCCCCAGCATTTT. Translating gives CASSVDITQPQHF.

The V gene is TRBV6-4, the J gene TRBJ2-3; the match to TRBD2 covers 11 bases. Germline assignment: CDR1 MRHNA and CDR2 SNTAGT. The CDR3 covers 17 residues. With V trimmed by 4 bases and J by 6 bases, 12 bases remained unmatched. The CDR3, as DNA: TGTGCCAGCAGTGCCTCACCCTTAGCGGGAGGGCAGGATACGCAGTATTTT. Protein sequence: CASSASPLAGGQDTQYF.

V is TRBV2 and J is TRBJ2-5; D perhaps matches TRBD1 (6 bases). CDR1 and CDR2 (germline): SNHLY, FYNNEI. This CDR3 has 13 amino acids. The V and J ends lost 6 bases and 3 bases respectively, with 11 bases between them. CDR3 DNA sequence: TGTGCCAGCAGCCGACAGGTTGAAGAGACCCAGTACTTC. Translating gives CASSRQVEETQYF. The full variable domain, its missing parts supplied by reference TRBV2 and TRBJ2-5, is EPEVTQTPSHQVTQMGQEVILRCVPISNHLYFYWYRQILGQKVEFLVSFYNNEISEKSEIFDDQFSVERPDGSNFTLKIRSTKLEDSAMYFCASSRQVEETQYFGPGTRLLVL.

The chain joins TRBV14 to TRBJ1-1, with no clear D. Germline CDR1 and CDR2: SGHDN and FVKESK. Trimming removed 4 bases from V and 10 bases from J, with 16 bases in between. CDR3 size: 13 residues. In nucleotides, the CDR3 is TGTGCCAGCAGCCTCCTCCCACGGGGTCTAGCTTTCTTT. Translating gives CASSLLPRGLAFF.

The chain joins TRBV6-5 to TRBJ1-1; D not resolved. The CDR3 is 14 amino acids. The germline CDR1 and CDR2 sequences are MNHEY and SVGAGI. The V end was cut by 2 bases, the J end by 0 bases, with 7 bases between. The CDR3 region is CASSYLAMNTEAFF. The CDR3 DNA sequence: TGTGCCAGCAGTTACCTCGCTATGAACACTGAAGCTTTCTTT.

The CDR3, as DNA: TGCGCCAGCAGCTTGGGGAGAACAGGTGAAGCTTTCTTT. Translation gives CASSLGRTGEAFF. The rearrangement joins TRBV5-1 to TRBJ1-1, with a tentative D call TRBD1 (5 bases). Germline-derived CDR1 and CDR2 are SGHRS and YFSETQ. Trimming left V 0 bases short and J 7 bases short, with 10 bases between. The CDR3 has 13 amino acids.

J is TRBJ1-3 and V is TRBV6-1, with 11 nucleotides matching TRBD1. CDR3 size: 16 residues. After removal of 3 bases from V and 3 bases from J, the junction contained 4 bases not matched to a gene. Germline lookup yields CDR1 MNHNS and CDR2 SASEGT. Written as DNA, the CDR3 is TGTGCCAGCAGTGATGGACAGGGGGCATTTGGAAACACCATATATTTT. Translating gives CASSDGQGAFGNTIYF.

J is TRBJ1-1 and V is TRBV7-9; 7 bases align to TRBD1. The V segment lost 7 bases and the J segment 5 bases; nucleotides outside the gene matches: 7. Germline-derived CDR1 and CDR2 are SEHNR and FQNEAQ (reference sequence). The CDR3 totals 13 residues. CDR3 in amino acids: CASNRGRETEAFF. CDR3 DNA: TGTGCCAGCAACAGGGGCAGGGAGACTGAAGCTTTCTTT.

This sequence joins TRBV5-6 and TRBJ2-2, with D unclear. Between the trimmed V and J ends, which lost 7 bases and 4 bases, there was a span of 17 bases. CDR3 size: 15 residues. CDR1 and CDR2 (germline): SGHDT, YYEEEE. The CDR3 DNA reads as TGTGCCAGCTCGCCGACTGGCAGATTCACCGGGGAGCTGTTTTTT. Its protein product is CASSPTGRFTGELFF.

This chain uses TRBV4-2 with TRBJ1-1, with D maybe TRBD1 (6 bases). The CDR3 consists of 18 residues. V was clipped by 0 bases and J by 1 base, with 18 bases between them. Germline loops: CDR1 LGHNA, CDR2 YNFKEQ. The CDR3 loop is CASSQDGDRGGQNTEAFF. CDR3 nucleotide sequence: TGTGCCAGCAGCCAAGATGGCGATAGGGGGGGGCAGAACACTGAAGCTTTCTTT.

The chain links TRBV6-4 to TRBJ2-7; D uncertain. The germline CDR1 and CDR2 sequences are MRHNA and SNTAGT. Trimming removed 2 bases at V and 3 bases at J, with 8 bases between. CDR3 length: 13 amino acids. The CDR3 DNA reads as TGTGCCAGCAGTGACACTTTAAGCTACGAGCAGTACTTC. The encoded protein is CASSDTLSYEQYF.

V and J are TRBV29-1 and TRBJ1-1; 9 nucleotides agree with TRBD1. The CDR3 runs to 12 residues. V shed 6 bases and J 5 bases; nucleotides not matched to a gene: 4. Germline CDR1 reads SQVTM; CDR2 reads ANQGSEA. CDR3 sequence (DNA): TGCAGCGTGGGGACAGGGAGGACTGAAGCTTTCTTT. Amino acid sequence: CSVGTGRTEAFF.

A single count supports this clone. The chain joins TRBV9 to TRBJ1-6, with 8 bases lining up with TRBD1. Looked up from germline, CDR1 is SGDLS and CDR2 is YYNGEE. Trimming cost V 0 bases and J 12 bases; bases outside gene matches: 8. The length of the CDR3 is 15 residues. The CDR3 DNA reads TGTGCCAGCAGCGTAGAGGGACAGGCATCCAGACCCCTCCACTTT. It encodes CASSVEGQASRPLHF. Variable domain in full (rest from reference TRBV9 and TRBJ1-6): DSGVTQTPKHLITATGQRVTLRCSPRSGDLSVYWYQQSLDQGLQFLIQYYNGEERAKGNILERFSAQQFPDLHSELNLSSLELGDSALYFCASSVEGQASRPLHFGNGTRLTVT.

The DNA for the CDR3 is TGTGCCAGCAGTATAGACATTAACACCGGGGAGCTGTTTTTT. This codes for CASSIDINTGELFF. The V and J genes are TRBV6-4 and TRBJ2-2; D gene uncertain. The CDR3 covers 14 residues. V lost 5 bases and J lost 2, with 9 bases in between. Germline CDR1 reads MRHNA; CDR2 reads SNTAGT.

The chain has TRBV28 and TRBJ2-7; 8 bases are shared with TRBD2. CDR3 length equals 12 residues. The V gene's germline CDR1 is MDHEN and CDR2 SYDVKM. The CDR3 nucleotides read TGTGCGTCCGGACTAGCCTCCTACGAGCAGTACTTC. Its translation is CASGLASYEQYF.

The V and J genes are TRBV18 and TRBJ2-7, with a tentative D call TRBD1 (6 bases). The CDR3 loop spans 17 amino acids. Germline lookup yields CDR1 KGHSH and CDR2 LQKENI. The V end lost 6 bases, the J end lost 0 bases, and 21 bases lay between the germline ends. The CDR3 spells CASSPTGTSASSYEQYF. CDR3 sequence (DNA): TGTGCCAGCTCCCCAACAGGGACCAGCGCGAGCTCCTACGAGCAGTACTTC.

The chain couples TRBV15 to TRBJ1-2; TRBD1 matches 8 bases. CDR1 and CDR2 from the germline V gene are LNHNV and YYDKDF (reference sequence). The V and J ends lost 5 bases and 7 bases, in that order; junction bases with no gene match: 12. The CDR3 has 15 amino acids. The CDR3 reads CATSFEGQGRSGYTF. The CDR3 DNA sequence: TGTGCCACCAGCTTCGAAGGACAGGGCCGAAGTGGCTACACCTTC.

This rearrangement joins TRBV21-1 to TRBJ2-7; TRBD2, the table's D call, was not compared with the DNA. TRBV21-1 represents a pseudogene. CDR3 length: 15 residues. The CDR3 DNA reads TGTGCCAGCAGCAAAGTGGGGGGGTTCCTCTACGAGCAGTACTTC. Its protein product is CASSKVGGFLYEQYF.

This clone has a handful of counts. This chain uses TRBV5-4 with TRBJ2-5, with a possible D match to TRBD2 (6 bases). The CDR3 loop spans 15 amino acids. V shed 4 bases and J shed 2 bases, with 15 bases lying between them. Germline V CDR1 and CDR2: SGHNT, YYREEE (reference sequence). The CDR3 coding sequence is TGTGCCAGCAGCCCTACGCCTAGCGCACAAGAGACCCAGTACTTC. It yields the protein CASSPTPSAQETQYF.

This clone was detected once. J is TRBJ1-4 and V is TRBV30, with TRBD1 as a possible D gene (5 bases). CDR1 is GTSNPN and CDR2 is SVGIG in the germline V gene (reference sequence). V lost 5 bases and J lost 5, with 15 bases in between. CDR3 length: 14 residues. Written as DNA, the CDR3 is TGTGCCTGGCGCCTCGCAGGGATAAATGAAAAACTGTTTTTT. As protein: CAWRLAGINEKLFF.

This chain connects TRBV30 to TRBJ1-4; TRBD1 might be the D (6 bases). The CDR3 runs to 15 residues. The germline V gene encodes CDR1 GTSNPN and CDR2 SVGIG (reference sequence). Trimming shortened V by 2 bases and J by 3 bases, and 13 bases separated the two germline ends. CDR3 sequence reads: CAWSREGESNEKLFF. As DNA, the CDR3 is TGTGCCTGGAGTAGGGAGGGGGAGTCTAATGAAAAACTGTTTTTT. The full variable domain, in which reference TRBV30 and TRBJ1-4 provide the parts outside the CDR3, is SQTIHQWPATLVQPVGSPLSLECTVEGTSNPNLYWYRQAAGRGLQLLFYSVGIGQISSEVPQNLSASRPQDRQFILSSKKLLLSDSGFYLCAWSREGESNEKLFFGSGTQLSVL.